Below, 22 T cell receptor beta chains from the same sample are listed, as sequenced in a study of CD8 T cells in Susac syndrome (dated by TCRdb to between 2018 and 2021). To prepare the library, the immunoSEQ multiplex PCR assay was applied. RNA was extracted with the RNeasy kit and roughly 0.45 to 1 ug was reverse transcribed using random hexamers. Through fastp at Q25 and MiXCR, TCRdb rebuilt clones from the public reads, retaining in-frame beta chains. CDR3 protein duplicates are merged, each entry listing the most common genes and DNA. The sample table shows 150,000 or so distinct CDR3 sequences, and nearly 97% are seen once. 0.15% of the sample is in the top ten clones. The sequencing sample was made of CD8+ T cells from PBMCs. The source is a human donor with multiple sclerosis.

The chain combines TRBV30 with TRBJ1-1, with a possible D match to TRBD1 (6 bases). V dropped 3 bases and J dropped 6 bases, with 11 bases sitting between them. CDR1 GTSNPN and CDR2 SVGIG come from the germline V gene (reference sequence). This CDR3 has 12 amino acids. This chain's CDR3 is CAWRTGAAEAFF. The CDR3, as DNA: TGTGCCTGGAGGACGGGGGCCGCTGAAGCTTTCTTT.

This chain links TRBV3-1 with TRBJ2-5, with 10 bases that match TRBD1. Per the germline V gene, CDR1 is LGHDT and CDR2 is YNNKEL (reference sequence). There are 15 residues in the CDR3. V shed 3 bases and J 6 bases; nucleotides not matched to a gene: 7. The CDR3 DNA follows: TGTGCCAGCAGCCACGTAGGACAGGGGGAAAAGACCCAGTACTTC. Translating it yields CASSHVGQGEKTQYF.

In its sample, this clonotype was seen once. The CDR3 region is CSVEDGYRMNTEAFF. CDR3 bases: TGCAGCGTTGAAGATGGGTACAGAATGAACACTGAAGCTTTCTTT. The rearrangement links TRBV29-1 to TRBJ1-1; D remains unclear. The ends were cut back, 0 bases at V and 0 bases at J, with 11 bases in the middle. The CDR3 covers 15 residues. CDR1 is SQVTM and CDR2 is ANQGSEA in the germline V gene.

V and J are TRBV20-1 and TRBJ1-6; 8 nucleotides line up with TRBD1. Trimming at V came to 7 bases and at J to 1 base, leaving 9 bases not matched to a gene. Per germline, CDR1 DFQATT and CDR2 SNEGSKA (reference sequence). CDR3 size: 16 residues. CDR3 in DNA: TGCAGTGTTCAGGACAGGGAAAGGTCCTATAATTCACCCCTCCACTTT. Translating gives CSVQDRERSYNSPLHF.

This chain connects TRBV15 to TRBJ2-3, with TRBD2 matching over 8 bases. The CDR3 has 14 amino acids. J gave up 1 base and V 5 bases, and 2 bases lay outside the gene matches. Per the germline V gene, CDR1 is LNHNV and CDR2 is YYDKDF (reference sequence). CDR3 sequence: CATSAGGGTDTQYF. The DNA of the CDR3 is TGTGCCACCAGCGCGGGGGGCGGCACAGATACGCAGTATTTT.

This rearrangement joins TRBV7-9 to TRBJ2-7; 11 nucleotides line up with TRBD1. Germline trimming cut 10 bases from V and 5 bases from J; bases unmatched to any gene: 7. The CDR3 covers 13 residues. Germline V gene data show CDR1 as SEHNR and CDR2 as FQNEAQ (reference sequence). The CDR3 loop reads CATRDRGEDEQYF. CDR3 in DNA: TGTGCCACTCGGGACAGGGGGGAGGACGAGCAGTACTTC.

The chain recombines TRBV7-9 with TRBJ1-1, with D unresolved. The CDR3 totals 13 residues. Germline lookup yields CDR1 SEHNR and CDR2 FQNEAQ (reference sequence). Trimming shortened V by 5 bases and J by 11 bases, and 18 bases separated the two germline ends. The DNA for the CDR3 is TGTGCCAGCAGCCCAGTGGGAGGATCCAAGGCTTTCTTT. Protein sequence: CASSPVGGSKAFF.

V gene TRBV12-3 or TRBV12-4 combines with J gene TRBJ2-5, with 8 bases aligning to TRBD1. The CDR3 length is 20 residues. V was clipped by 6 bases and J by 5 bases; unmatched bases: 26. CDR3 sequence: CASSRQETDRGLSVRETQYF. The CDR3, as DNA: TGTGCCAGCAGCCGACAGGAGACAGACAGGGGTCTTTCAGTTCGGGAGACCCAGTACTTC.

V usage is TRBV20-1 and J usage is TRBJ2-2, with TRBD1 matching over 12 bases. J lost 4 bases, V lost 4 bases, and 4 bases had no gene match. Germline lookup yields CDR1 DFQATT and CDR2 SNEGSKA (reference sequence). The CDR3 consists of 15 residues. This CDR3 is CSATWDRGRTGELFF. In DNA, the CDR3 is TGCAGTGCTACCTGGGACAGGGGGCGCACCGGGGAGCTGTTTTTT.

The gene calls are TRBV4-1 and TRBJ1-5, with D possibly matching TRBD1 (5 bases). CDR3 length equals 16 residues. Germline V lookup: CDR1 MGHRA, CDR2 YSYEKL. V gave up 4 bases and J gave up 0 bases, with 13 bases separating them. The CDR3 DNA reads TGCGCCAGCAGCCCTCGCGACAGTAATAGCAATCAGCCCCAGCATTTT. The encoded protein is CASSPRDSNSNQPQHF.

V usage is TRBV6-6 and J usage is TRBJ2-7, with D tentatively TRBD1 (6 bases). Germline V gene lookup returns CDR1 MNHNY and CDR2 SVGAGI (reference sequence). CDR3 length: 15 residues. V lost 2 bases, J lost 2 bases, and 13 bases lay in between. The DNA for the CDR3 is TGTGCCAGCAGTTACGGTAGGGGACATCCCTACGAGCAGTACTTC. Protein product: CASSYGRGHPYEQYF.

V is TRBV29-1 and J is TRBJ1-2; D gene uncertain. The V end was cut by 3 bases, the J end by 4 bases, with 12 bases between. CDR1 and CDR2 from the germline V gene are SQVTM and ANQGSEA. The CDR3 has 13 amino acids. The CDR3 bases are TGCAGCGTTGAGGGTGAGGGAGCCTATGGCTACACCTTC. Translating gives CSVEGEGAYGYTF.

The chain has TRBV20-1 and TRBJ2-3; tentatively, D is TRBD1 or TRBD2 (5 bases each). The CDR3 has 13 residues. Germline CDR1 reads DFQATT; CDR2 reads SNEGSKA (reference sequence). Trimming shortened V by 0 bases and J by 5 bases, and 9 bases separated the two germline ends. CDR3 loop: CSARDLGGDTQYF. In DNA, the CDR3 is TGCAGTGCTAGAGATCTTGGGGGAGATACGCAGTATTTT.

This sequence joins TRBV2 and TRBJ2-7; D possibly matches TRBD1 or TRBD2 (5 bases each). The CDR3 sequence is 13 residues long. Trimming stripped 1 base from V and 6 bases from J, with 10 bases between. Germline lookup yields CDR1 SNHLY and CDR2 FYNNEI. The CDR3 protein is CASSEVGVPEQYF. In DNA form, the CDR3 reads TGTGCCAGCAGTGAAGTGGGGGTCCCCGAGCAGTACTTC.

This clonotype was observed once. The CDR3 nucleotides are TGCAGTGCCCTCCTGACAGGGGGCACCTACGAGCAGTACTTC. This gives the protein CSALLTGGTYEQYF. V and J are TRBV20-1 and TRBJ2-7; 10 nucleotides line up with TRBD1. The CDR3 is 14 residues long. J gave up 2 bases and V 6 bases, and 7 bases lay outside the gene matches. The germline CDR1 and CDR2 sequences are DFQATT and SNEGSKA (reference sequence).

The CDR3 region has the DNA TGTGCCAGCAGCCAAGAAGCTGGGTTCACCTTCTATGGCTACACCTTC. Its protein product is CASSQEAGFTFYGYTF. This chain joins TRBV14 and TRBJ1-2, with D uncertain. The V gene's germline CDR1 is SGHDN and CDR2 FVKESK. This CDR3 comprises 16 residues. V was shortened by 0 bases and J by 4 bases, with 15 bases between the two germline ends.

The genes are TRBV7-9 and TRBJ1-2; TRBD1 agrees at 10 bases. Trimming at V came to 5 bases and at J to 4 bases, leaving 7 bases not matched to a gene. The germline gives CDR1 SEHNR, CDR2 FQNEAQ (reference sequence). This CDR3 region has 15 residues. CDR3: CASSHRDRGPYGYTF. CDR3 coding DNA: TGTGCCAGCAGCCACCGGGACAGGGGACCCTATGGCTACACCTTC. Full variable domain (outside the CDR3, taken from reference TRBV7-9 and TRBJ1-2): DTGVSQNPRHKITKRGQNVTFRCDPISEHNRLYWYRQTLGQGPEFLTYFQNEAQLEKSRLLSDRFSAERPKGSFSTLEIQRTEQGDSAMYLCASSHRDRGPYGYTFGSGTRLTVV.

This clonotype was observed once. V and J are TRBV19 and TRBJ2-2; 13 bases map to TRBD2. V lost 4 bases, J lost 0 bases, and 8 bases stayed unmatched. Germline CDR1 reads LNHDA; CDR2 reads SQIVND (reference sequence). The CDR3 runs 19 residues. The CDR3 region has the DNA TGTGCCAGTAGTAACGGACTAGCGGGGGCCGAATCGAACACCGGGGAGCTGTTTTTT. Amino acid sequence: CASSNGLAGAESNTGELFF.

This rearrangement joins TRBV7-9 to TRBJ2-7; D is unresolved. The V gene lost 3 bases and the J gene lost 5 bases, with 8 bases spanning the gap. This CDR3 is built from 12 residues. Germline loops: CDR1 SEHNR, CDR2 FQNEAQ (reference sequence). CDR3 loop: CASSFNPDEQYV. The CDR3 bases are TGTGCCAGCAGCTTCAATCCGGACGAGCAGTACGTC.

The chain is built from TRBV27 and TRBJ2-7; D remains unclear. The germline V and J ends were trimmed by 7 bases and 3 bases, with 19 bases remaining between them. The CDR3 is made up of 15 amino acids. Germline CDR1 is MNHEY and CDR2 is SMNVEV (reference sequence). CDR3 residues: CASTGTGRWGYEQYF. The CDR3 DNA follows: TGTGCCAGCACCGGTACGGGCCGGTGGGGCTACGAGCAGTACTTC.

The rearrangement joins TRBV12-3 or TRBV12-4 to TRBJ2-3; no definite D call. V gave up 7 bases and J gave up 4 bases, with 6 bases separating them. This CDR3 comprises 11 residues. CDR3 loop: CASTQADTQYF. The CDR3 DNA is TGTGCCAGCACCCAAGCAGATACGCAGTATTTT.

This sequence joins TRBV30 and TRBJ1-6; possible D gene TRBD1, 5 bases. In germline, CDR1 is GTSNPN, CDR2 SVGIG (reference sequence). Trimming left V 1 base short and J 8 bases short, with 18 bases between. This CDR3 spans 16 amino acids. Written as DNA, the CDR3 is TGTGCCTGGAGTGATGGGGACCCAAGAGCCCATTCACCCCTCCACTTT. It is translated as CAWSDGDPRAHSPLHF.